This TCR beta chain was found in a study of human T cells and chemical hapten exposure. Specified time point: healthy volunteer bleed at 2 weeks. Unfractionated whole blood yielded the extracted total RNA. As originally analysed: A typical sample had roughly 96,000 TCRs, with roughly 23,224 to 690,600 overall. TCRdb itself ran the RACE reads through MiXCR, one entry per CDR3 protein. The V and J calls shown here were made by TCRdb, not taken from the authors' results. The table includes around 130,000 distinct CDR3 sequences, about 9.4% detected once. The germline V gene has CDR1 LNHDA and CDR2 SQIVND (reference sequence). Trimming cost V 6 bases and J 0 bases, with 13 bases left between them. The CDR3 spans 15 residues. This clonotype was recorded a few times.

The TCR sequence derives from a male donor in good health. Some clones in this sample may be carry-over from other donors' samples. The chain carries TRBV19 and TRBJ2-3; maybe TRBD2 (6 bases). Sequences were obtained from whole blood. The CDR3 is CASRDYSSSTDTQYF. CDR3 coding DNA: TGTGCCAGTAGGGACTATTCTTCTAGCACAGATACGCAGTATTTT.